These T cell receptor beta chains were read from a single sample in a study of blood T cells in healthy people across ages. From the 5' RACE reads, TCRdb called clonotypes with MiXCR, one entry per CDR3 protein. Counted here are about 1.5 million distinct CDR3 sequences, 35% to 45% occurring once; the ten biggest clones make up 4%. Sequenced: blood. Receptors were obtained from a woman aged 18 to 35 in good health. The CDR3 runs from the conserved cysteine through the conserved F or W. The D gene is left open where the match is weak. Size values are once, few and many counts, or a class for expanded clones, and some rows have none.

clone_size	d_call	cdr3_length	v_call	j_call	cdr3_nt	cdr3_aa
-	-	15	TRBV30	TRBJ2-2	TGTGCCTGGAGTGTACTGTCACAAGACACCGGGGAGCTGTTTTTT	CAWSVLSQDTGELFF
-	TRBD2	16	TRBV27	TRBJ2-7	TGTGCCAGCAGTTTTGCCGGACTAGCGGGAGGGAATGAGCAGTACTTC	CASSFAGLAGGNEQYF
once	-	17	TRBV7-2	TRBJ2-7	TGTGCCAGCAGACGACAGGTGGGCGGCAGCTCCTACAATGAGCAGTACTTC	CASRRQVGGSSYNEQYF
-	-	16	TRBV6-5	TRBJ2-1	TGTGCCAGCAGTTACTCGTTTCCCGCGGCCTACAATGAGCAGTTCTTC	CASSYSFPAAYNEQFF
many	TRBD2	14	TRBV27	TRBJ2-3	TGTGCCAGCCGGACTAGCGGGGGGTCCGATACGCAGTATTTT	CASRTSGGSDTQYF
few	-	16	TRBV7-2	TRBJ2-3	TGTGCCAGCAGCTTGGGGTCTACCCTTAGCACAGATACGCAGTATTTT	CASSLGSTLSTDTQYF
-	-	14	TRBV7-9	TRBJ1-1	TGTGCCAGCAGCCCTGCTCTTTACAGTTTAGAAGCTTTCTTT	CASSPALYSLEAFF
few	-	15	TRBV2	TRBJ1-4	TGTGCCAGCAGAGGGGACACTGGATCTAATGAAAAACTGTTTTTT	CASRGDTGSNEKLFF
few	-	15	TRBV4-3	TRBJ2-2	TGCGCCAGCAGCCAAGGACCAACGAACACCGGGGAGCTGTTTTTT	CASSQGPTNTGELFF
-	-	16	TRBV7-9	TRBJ1-1	TGTGCCAGCCAACCATTAAGGGGTGGAACGTTGGCTGAAGCTTTCTTT	CASQPLRGGTLAEAFF
few	-	17	TRBV7-9	TRBJ2-1	TGTGCCAGCAGCTCCCCAAGACGGACTACTACACACAATGAGCAGTTCTTC	CASSSPRRTTTHNEQFF
few	-	16	TRBV12-3/TRBV12-4	TRBJ2-2	TGTGCCAGCAGTTTAGCCAGGGCCCCAAACACCGGGGAGCTGTTTTTT	CASSLARAPNTGELFF
-	-	12	TRBV20-1	TRBJ2-7	TGCAGTGCTAAGAGAGGGTCCTACGAGCAGTACTTC	CSAKRGSYEQYF
few	-	11	TRBV10-3	TRBJ1-1	TGTGCCATCAAGACGGTCAATGAAGCTTTCTTT	CAIKTVNEAFF
-	-	15	TRBV20-1	TRBJ2-4	TGCAGTGCTAGAGATCTGGCGAGGGCCAAAAACATTCAGTACTTC	CSARDLARAKNIQYF
-	TRBD2	15	TRBV7-2	TRBJ2-3	TGTGCCAGCAGACTGACTAGCGCTTACACAGATACGCAGTATTTT	CASRLTSAYTDTQYF
-	-	14	TRBV7-6	TRBJ1-1	TGTGCCAGCAGCTTTTCGGAGGGGAGCACTGAAGCTTTCTTT	CASSFSEGSTEAFF
-	-	14	TRBV7-2	TRBJ2-5	TGTGCCAGCAGCTTAGTGTCTAACGGGGAGACCCAGTACTTC	CASSLVSNGETQYF
-	-	12	TRBV6-2/TRBV6-3	TRBJ1-5	TGTGCCAGCAATGATGTATATCAGCCCCAGCATTTT	CASNDVYQPQHF
-	TRBD2	16	TRBV28	TRBJ2-7	TGTGCCAGCAGCACCCCCTCAGCGGGAGTGTCCTACGAGCAGTACTTC	CASSTPSAGVSYEQYF
few	-	17	TRBV5-1	TRBJ1-6	TGCGCCAGCAGTTTCGACTCTCCGGGACAACTTAATTCACCCCTCCACTTT	CASSFDSPGQLNSPLHF
-	-	14	TRBV6-2/TRBV6-3	TRBJ2-5	TGTGCCAGCAGAAGTGACTGGCTTCAAGAGACCCAGTACTTC	CASRSDWLQETQYF
few	-	13	TRBV12-3/TRBV12-4	TRBJ2-3	TGTGCCAGCAGTTTATCCCGGATAGGTACGCAGTATTTT	CASSLSRIGTQYF
few	-	11	TRBV2	TRBJ1-2	TGTGCCAGCAGCCTCCTCGATGGCTACACCTTC	CASSLLDGYTF
-	-	11	TRBV3-1	TRBJ1-1	TGTGCCAGCAGAACCGACAGATCGCTTTTCTTT	CASRTDRSLFF
-	-	13	TRBV20-1	TRBJ1-2	TGCAGTGCTAGAGATTCGGCGGGCTATGGCTACACCTTC	CSARDSAGYGYTF
many	-	12	TRBV5-1	TRBJ1-2	TGCGCCAGCAGCTTACAGGGTAGTGGCTACACCTTC	CASSLQGSGYTF
-	-	15	TRBV7-2	TRBJ2-7	TGTGCCAGCAGCTTACGTGGGACTCGGTCCTACGAGCAGTACTTC	CASSLRGTRSYEQYF
-	TRBD1	17	TRBV12-5	TRBJ2-2	TGTGCTAGTGGTCTTATTCCAGGGGGCGCGTACACCGGGGAGCTGTTTTTT	CASGLIPGGAYTGELFF
few	TRBD1	15	TRBV28	TRBJ2-1	TGTGCCAGCACCTCGGGACAGGGGGGATACAATGAGCAGTTCTTC	CASTSGQGGYNEQFF
few	-	13	TRBV7-2	TRBJ2-3	TGTGCCAGCAGCTTAGGGGGTAAAGATACGCAGTATTTT	CASSLGGKDTQYF
-	TRBD2	17	TRBV9	TRBJ2-1	TGTGCCAGCAGCGGGTTTCTAGCGGGGGATGGGATGGTGGAGCAGTTCTTC	CASSGFLAGDGMVEQFF
-	-	13	TRBV6-6	TRBJ1-2	TGTGCCAGCAGTTCTTACAGCGGCTATGGCTACACCTTC	CASSSYSGYGYTF
-	TRBD1	14	TRBV27	TRBJ2-5	TGTGCCAGCAATAAGGCAGGGGGCAGAGAGACCCAGTACTTC	CASNKAGGRETQYF
few	-	15	TRBV3-1	TRBJ2-6	TGTGCCAGCAGCCTCTCGGACACTGGGGCCAACGTCCTGACTTTC	CASSLSDTGANVLTF
once	-	14	TRBV12-3/TRBV12-4	TRBJ2-1	TGTGCCAGCAGTCCAACCAGGGCGGGCAATGAGCAGTTCTTC	CASSPTRAGNEQFF
-	TRBD2	16	TRBV12-3/TRBV12-4	TRBJ2-3	TGTGCCAGCACCTTGACTAGCGGGGTGCGCACAGATACGCAGTATTTT	CASTLTSGVRTDTQYF
-	TRBD1	15	TRBV29-1	TRBJ2-1	TGCAGCGTTGTGAGTTCAGGGGGCGCGTACAATGAGCAGTTCTTC	CSVVSSGGAYNEQFF
-	TRBD1	16	TRBV5-5	TRBJ2-7	TGTGCCAGCAGCCCCAAAGGGACAGGGGGTTTTTACGAGCAGTACTTC	CASSPKGTGGFYEQYF
-	-	13	TRBV27	TRBJ2-7	TGTGCCAGCAGACAGGCCCCCTACAATGAGCAGTACTTC	CASRQAPYNEQYF
once	-	13	TRBV7-9	TRBJ1-2	TGTGCCAGCAGCCCCGTGTGGAGTGATGGCCACACCTTC	CASSPVWSDGHTF
-	TRBD2	17	TRBV19	TRBJ2-5	TGTGCCAGTAGTAACGTCTTGGCGGGGGATCCCCAAGAGACCCAGTACTTC	CASSNVLAGDPQETQYF
-	-	13	TRBV5-1	TRBJ1-6	TGCGCCAGCACAGACAGCCTAAATTCACCCCTCCACTTT	CASTDSLNSPLHF
-	TRBD1	14	TRBV27	TRBJ1-5	TGTGCCAGCAGTTTTCGACAGGGCAGGATGCCCCAGCATTTT	CASSFRQGRMPQHF
few	TRBD2	15	TRBV18	TRBJ2-3	TGTGCCAGCTCACCACTAGCGGGAGGGCAAGATACGCAGTATTTT	CASSPLAGGQDTQYF
-	TRBD1	15	TRBV20-1	TRBJ2-7	TGCAGTGCTAGCCCGACAGGGGAGTACAAGTGGGAGCAGTACTTC	CSASPTGEYKWEQYF
few	TRBD2	15	TRBV4-2	TRBJ2-7	TGTGCCAGCAGCCAAGAAGGCGGGAGGACCTTCGCGCAGTACTTC	CASSQEGGRTFAQYF
-	TRBD2	15	TRBV7-8	TRBJ2-3	TGTGCCAGCAGCTTAGCGGACGGGAGGGCAGATACGCAGTATTTT	CASSLADGRADTQYF
-	TRBD2	13	TRBV6-2/TRBV6-3	TRBJ2-5	TGTGCCAGCAGTTACTATAGCGGGAACGGGCAGTACTTC	CASSYYSGNGQYF
-	-	12	TRBV12-3/TRBV12-4	TRBJ1-4	TGTGCCAGCAGTCCGTCCCCCGAAAAACTGTTTTTT	CASSPSPEKLFF
-	-	12	TRBV16	TRBJ1-5	TGTGCCACTGGCAGCTTGAATCAGCCCCAGCATTTT	CATGSLNQPQHF